The 5 T cell receptor beta chains in this list originate from one sample, sequenced in a study of early T cells in non-severe SARS-CoV-2 infection. TCRdb recomputed calls from the 5' RACE reads with MiXCR, one row per CDR3 protein. The profile shows about 59,000 distinct CDR3 sequences, around 14% of them singletons. The specimen was whole blood, collected at baseline. These TCRs come from an adult who was a healthcare worker with PCR-confirmed SARS-CoV-2 infection or an uninfected control (not recorded which).

This chain links TRBV5-4 with TRBJ1-6; 7 bases fit TRBD1. This CDR3 has 15 residues. Germline CDR1 SGHNT, CDR2 YYREEE (reference sequence). V lost 4 bases and J lost 5; bases outside the gene matches: 6. DNA for the CDR3: TGTGCCAGCAGCGCCCCGGGACAGAATAATTCACCCCTCCACTTT. Its protein is CASSAPGQNNSPLHF.

This chain links TRBV13 with TRBJ2-5, with D unclear. Per the germline V gene, CDR1 is PRHDT and CDR2 is FYEKMQ (reference sequence). The CDR3 loop spans 11 amino acids. Trimming removed 5 bases at V and 5 bases at J, with 6 bases between. The CDR3, as DNA: TGTGCCAGCAGCGCCGGTGAGACCCAGTACTTC. This gives the protein CASSAGETQYF.

This chain joins TRBV29-1 and TRBJ2-7; TRBD1 aligns across 9 bases. This CDR3 is 14 amino acids long. V was pared by 4 bases and J by 5 bases, with 9 bases of the junction left unmatched. Germline V gene lookup returns CDR1 SQVTM and CDR2 ANQGSEA. The CDR3 region has the DNA TGCAGCGTTGCCGGCGGGACAGGGTATAACGAGCAGTACTTC. It encodes CSVAGGTGYNEQYF.

V gene TRBV5-6 combines with J gene TRBJ2-7, with D perhaps matching TRBD1 (6 bases). The CDR3 has 12 amino acids. Trimming removed 4 bases at V and 7 bases at J, with 12 bases between. Germline V lookup: CDR1 SGHDT, CDR2 YYEEEE. The CDR3 DNA sequence: TGTGCCAGCAGCCCAATTCAGGGGGAGCAGTACTTC. Its protein is CASSPIQGEQYF.

This chain connects TRBV28 to TRBJ1-2; possible D gene TRBD1, 6 bases. With 11 bases removed from V and 8 bases from J, the gap between germline ends came to 21 bases. The germline CDR1 and CDR2 sequences are MDHEN and SYDVKM. The CDR3 consists of 13 residues. The CDR3 DNA reads TGTGCCCTTTGGGACACCTCCCATCGGGGCTACACCTTC. Its translation is CALWDTSHRGYTF.